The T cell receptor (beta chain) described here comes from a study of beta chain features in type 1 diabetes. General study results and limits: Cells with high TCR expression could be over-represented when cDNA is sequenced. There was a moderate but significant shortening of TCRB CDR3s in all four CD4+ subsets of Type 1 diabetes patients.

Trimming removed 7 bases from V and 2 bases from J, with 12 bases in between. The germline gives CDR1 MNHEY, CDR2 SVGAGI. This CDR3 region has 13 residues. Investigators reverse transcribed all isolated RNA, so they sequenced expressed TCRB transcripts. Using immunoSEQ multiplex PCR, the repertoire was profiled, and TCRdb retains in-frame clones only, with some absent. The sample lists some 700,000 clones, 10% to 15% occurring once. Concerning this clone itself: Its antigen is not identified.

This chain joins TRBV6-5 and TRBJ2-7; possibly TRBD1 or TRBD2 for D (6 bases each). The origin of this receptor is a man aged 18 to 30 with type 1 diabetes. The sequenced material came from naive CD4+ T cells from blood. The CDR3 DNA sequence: TGTGCCAGCAAAGGGGGGCTTACCTACGAGCAGTACTTC. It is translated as CASKGGLTYEQYF.